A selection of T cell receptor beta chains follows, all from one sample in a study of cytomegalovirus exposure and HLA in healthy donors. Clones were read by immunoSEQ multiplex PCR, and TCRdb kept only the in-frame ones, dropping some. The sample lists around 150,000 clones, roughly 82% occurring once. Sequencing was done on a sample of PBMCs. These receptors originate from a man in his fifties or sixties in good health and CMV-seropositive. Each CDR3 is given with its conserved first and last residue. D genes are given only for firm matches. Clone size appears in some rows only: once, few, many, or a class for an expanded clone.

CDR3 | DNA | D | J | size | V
CAISDLQGSGNTIYF | TGTGCCATCAGTGACCTACAGGGGTCTGGAAACACCATATATTTT | TRBD1 | TRBJ1-3 | few | TRBV10-3
CASSLNRDKNTEAFF | TGTGCCAGCAGCCTGAACAGGGACAAGAACACTGAAGCTTTCTTT | NA | TRBJ1-1 | NA | TRBV6-1
CASSHLGGENQPQHF | TGCGCCAGCAGCCATCTGGGGGGGGAAAATCAGCCCCAGCATTTT | NA | TRBJ1-5 | NA | TRBV4-1
CAWSDFYEQYF | TGTGCCTGGTCTGACTTCTACGAGCAGTACTTC | NA | TRBJ2-7 | NA | TRBV30
CASSLIQGVRETQYF | TGCGCCAGCAGCTTGATTCAAGGGGTAAGGGAGACCCAGTACTTC | NA | TRBJ2-5 | NA | TRBV5-1
CASSLLTGNSPLHF | TGTGCCAGCAGTTTACTGACAGGGAATTCACCCCTCCACTTT | TRBD1 | TRBJ1-6 | NA | TRBV28
CASSVDGSATDTQYF | TGTGCCAGCAGCGTAGATGGTAGCGCGACAGATACGCAGTATTTT | NA | TRBJ2-3 | once | TRBV9
CASSLEQGYGYTF | TGTGCCAGCAGCTTGGAACAGGGGTATGGCTACACCTTC | TRBD1 | TRBJ1-2 | few | TRBV5-8
CASSRYLDSEAFF | TGTGCCAGCAGCCGTTATTTAGACAGTGAAGCTTTCTTT | NA | TRBJ1-1 | NA | TRBV7-9
CASRGPTATMNTEAFF | TGTGCCAGCAGGGGGCCGACAGCTACCATGAACACTGAAGCTTTCTTT | NA | TRBJ1-1 | NA | TRBV28
CASSSNGGYEQYF | TGTGCCAGCAGTTCCAATGGCGGTTACGAGCAGTACTTC | NA | TRBJ2-7 | NA | TRBV6-5
CSVEGTGDGEKLFF | TGCAGCGTTGAAGGGACAGGGGATGGGGAAAAACTGTTTTTT | TRBD1 | TRBJ1-4 | NA | TRBV29-1
CASSLRGLDEQYF | TGTGCCAGCAGCTTGAGAGGGCTCGACGAGCAGTACTTC | NA | TRBJ2-7 | NA | TRBV5-4
CASSISRGMLGSPLHF | TGTGCCAGTAGTATCAGCAGGGGTATGCTTGGTTCACCCCTCCACTTT | NA | TRBJ1-6 | NA | TRBV19
CAWSVGTELYEQYF | TGTGCCTGGAGTGTGGGGACAGAACTCTACGAGCAGTACTTC | TRBD1 | TRBJ2-7 | NA | TRBV30
CASSGGQANTEAFF | TGTGCCAGCAGTGGAGGACAGGCCAACACTGAAGCTTTCTTT | TRBD1 | TRBJ1-1 | NA | TRBV2
CASIPGTGGSEAFF | TGTGCCAGCATTCCCGGGACAGGGGGCTCTGAAGCTTTCTTT | TRBD1 | TRBJ1-1 | few | TRBV27
CASSQASGKEAFF | TGTGCCAGCAGCCAAGCGAGCGGTAAAGAAGCTTTCTTT | NA | TRBJ1-1 | NA | TRBV4-2
CASSKPPRGGLGANVLTF | TGTGCCAGCAGCAAACCGCCTCGGGGAGGCCTCGGGGCCAACGTCCTGACTTTC | NA | TRBJ2-6 | NA | TRBV21-1
CASILDSGRAHEQFF | TGTGCCAGCATTTTAGACAGCGGGAGGGCTCATGAGCAGTTCTTC | TRBD2 | TRBJ2-1 | many | TRBV7-9
CAWSEGTGNQPQHF | TGTGCCTGGAGTGAAGGTACGGGGAATCAGCCCCAGCATTTT | NA | TRBJ1-5 | NA | TRBV30
CASSPPPGLASDTQYF | TGTGCCAGCAGTCCCCCTCCGGGACTAGCGTCCGATACGCAGTATTTT | TRBD2 | TRBJ2-3 | NA | TRBV28
CASSSGTGGGYEQYF | TGTGCCAGCAGCAGCGGGACAGGGGGTGGCTACGAGCAGTACTTC | TRBD1 | TRBJ2-7 | many | TRBV6-5
CASSLVGGRRFNEQFF | TGCGCCAGCAGCTTGGTCGGGGGGCGCAGGTTCAATGAGCAGTTCTTC | NA | TRBJ2-1 | once | TRBV5-1
CASSAVMYTEAFF | TGTGCCAGCAGTGCGGTTATGTACACTGAAGCTTTCTTT | NA | TRBJ1-1 | once | TRBV28
CASSYVARDTQYF | TGTGCCAGCAGCTACGTAGCGAGAGATACGCAGTATTTT | NA | TRBJ2-3 | NA | TRBV7-3
CASSLDAGDQPQHF | TGTGCCAGCAGCTTAGATGCAGGGGATCAGCCCCAGCATTTT | NA | TRBJ1-5 | NA | TRBV7-2
CASSLDGYTQYF | TGTGCCAGCAGCTTAGACGGTTATACGCAGTATTTT | NA | TRBJ2-3 | NA | TRBV7-9
CASSWGRETSVYNKQFF | TGTGCCAGCAGCTGGGGGCGAGAGACTAGCGTATACAATAAGCAGTTCTTC | TRBD2 | TRBJ2-1 | NA | TRBV5-4
CASSDQGGFYEQYF | TGTGCCAGCAGCGACCAGGGCGGCTTCTACGAGCAGTACTTC | NA | TRBJ2-7 | NA | TRBV5-8
CASSLALDTGELFF | TGTGCCAGCAGCTTAGCGCTAGACACCGGGGAGCTGTTTTTT | NA | TRBJ2-2 | NA | TRBV7-9
CASSHAGEQYF | TGTGCCAGCAGTCACGCGGGGGAGCAGTACTTC | NA | TRBJ2-7 | few | TRBV6-1
CASRSLGARDVGSPLHF | TGTGCCAGCCGCAGCTTGGGGGCCCGGGACGTGGGGTCACCCCTCCACTTT | NA | TRBJ1-6 | NA | TRBV5-4
CASSQETTARNTIYF | TGTGCCAGCAGCCAAGAAACGACAGCAAGAAACACCATATATTTT | NA | TRBJ1-3 | NA | TRBV4-2
CASSPTGSDGYTF | TGTGCCAGCTCACCGACAGGGTCGGATGGCTACACCTTC | TRBD1 | TRBJ1-2 | NA | TRBV18
CASSLVGQGATGELFF | TGTGCCAGCAGCTTAGTAGGACAGGGGGCCACCGGGGAGCTGTTTTTT | TRBD1 | TRBJ2-2 | NA | TRBV13
CASSFGQDYEQYF | TGTGCCAGTAGTTTCGGACAGGACTACGAGCAGTACTTC | TRBD1 | TRBJ2-7 | NA | TRBV19
CASSPPSGRPYEQYF | TGTGCCAGCAGCCCACCAAGCGGGAGGCCCTACGAGCAGTACTTC | TRBD2 | TRBJ2-7 | once | TRBV5-8
CASSFRLAGQETQYF | TGTGCCAGCAGCTTCCGACTAGCGGGGCAAGAGACCCAGTACTTC | TRBD2 | TRBJ2-5 | NA | TRBV5-5
CASSTRQANHRSSYEQYF | TGTGCCAGCAGCACTCGACAGGCGAACCACAGGAGCTCCTACGAGCAGTACTTC | NA | TRBJ2-7 | NA | TRBV21-1